This T cell receptor (beta chain) was found in a study of T cells of healthy individuals. Many counts were recorded for this clonotype. Via MiXCR, TCRdb re-called the 5' RACE reads, giving one row per CDR3 protein. The sample lists 90,000 to 100,000 distinct CDR3 sequences, 15% to 20% occurring once. Germline V gene data show CDR1 as MDHEN and CDR2 as SYDVKM. The junction had 11 bases not matched to a gene; V was cut back by 6 bases and J by 0 bases. The CDR3 totals 17 residues. The source is a human donor in good health. V is TRBV28 and J is TRBJ2-4, with 7 bases fitting TRBD1. This CDR3 is CASRPRDSRVAKNIQYF. Written as DNA, the CDR3 is TGTGCCAGCAGACCTAGGGACAGCCGAGTAGCCAAAAACATTCAGTACTTC. Full variable domain (outside the CDR3, taken from reference TRBV28 and TRBJ2-4): DVKVTQSSRYLVKRTGEKVFLECVQDMDHENMFWYRQDPGLGLRLIYFSYDVKMKEKGDIPEGYSVSREKKERFSLILESASTNQTSMYLCASRPRDSRVAKNIQYFGAGTRLSVL.